This T cell receptor (beta chain) was identified during a study of OX40 agonist ivuxolimab in advanced cancers. For the study at large: Patients received intravenous ivuxolimab every 2 weeks at 0.01 to 10 mg/kg. Therapy given before enrollment (anti-PD-1, anti-PD-L1 or anti-CTLA-4) was allowed, and approximately 40% had some. Findings of the study overall: Partial responders at 0.1-3.0 mg/kg had among the lowest clonal expansion.

The protocol was immunoSEQ multiplex PCR, while the TCRdb copy is restricted to in-frame clones and leaves out a portion. The data show some 86,000 clones, approximately 94% seen once. V lost 2 bases to trimming and J lost 4 bases; unmatched junction nucleotides: 6. Per the germline V gene, CDR1 is MNHEY and CDR2 is SVGAGI. CDR3 size: 15 residues. This clone was recorded once. Its antigen is unknown. The receptor comes from an adult with an advanced solid tumor such as melanoma, head and neck, liver or kidney cancer. V is TRBV6-5 and J is TRBJ2-7, with 9 bases matching TRBD2. Sequences were derived from CD4+ or CD8+ T cells sorted from blood, sampled in a trial of the OX40 agonist ivuxolimab. CDR3 sequence: CASSYGRGGGYEQYF. The CDR3 DNA is TGTGCCAGCAGTTACGGGCGGGGGGGCGGTTACGAGCAGTACTTC.